The next 14 T cell receptor beta chains were all read from a single sample in a study of blood T cell repertoires in COVID-19 (TCRdb year 2020). Libraries were constructed by the immunoSEQ multiplex PCR assay. TCRdb stores this immuneACCESS table with in-frame sequences only. Part of the clones is absent; in the studies checked, under half of the shortfall reflects unresolved V genes, and no reason is known for the rest. The sample contains more than 250,000 clones, 88% of them found a single time. 1.5% to 2% of the sample comes from the top ten. What was sequenced was peripheral blood. The receptors come from a young woman with COVID-19, enrolled during active disease.

The chain carries TRBV7-8 and TRBJ1-3; D gene ambiguous. Trimming pared 3 bases from V and 4 bases from J, leaving 13 bases between. The CDR3 is 15 amino acids. Germline V gene sequence: CDR1 SGHVS, CDR2 FQNEAQ. The CDR3 DNA sequence: TGTGCCAGCAGCTTTATACCCGGTGAAGGAAACACCATATATTTT. Residues: CASSFIPGEGNTIYF.

This chain links TRBV7-9 with TRBJ1-5, with D unresolved. V lost 1 base and J 5 bases, leaving 6 bases between the germline ends. The CDR3 sequence is 13 residues long. Germline V gene data show CDR1 as SEHNR and CDR2 as FQNEAQ (reference sequence). CDR3 amino acids: CASSLGRDQPQHF. The DNA for the CDR3 is TGTGCCAGCAGCTTAGGCCGAGATCAGCCCCAGCATTTT.

The V and J genes are TRBV9 and TRBJ2-3; 9 bases map to TRBD1. Germline V gene data show CDR1 as SGDLS and CDR2 as YYNGEE. The CDR3 consists of 14 residues. J was trimmed by 5 bases and V by 4 bases; bases with no gene match: 5. The CDR3 spells CASSPRTGVDTQYF. CDR3 DNA: TGTGCCAGCAGCCCACGGACAGGGGTAGATACGCAGTATTTT.

The chain has TRBV7-9 and TRBJ1-6; tentatively, D is TRBD1 (6 bases). Trimming pared 4 bases from V and 13 bases from J, leaving 26 bases between. Looked up from germline, CDR1 is SEHNR and CDR2 is FQNEAQ (reference sequence). The CDR3 contains 17 residues. CDR3 loop: CASSSLSNRGGYFPLHF. CDR3 nucleotides: TGTGCCAGCAGCTCGCTCTCGAACAGAGGGGGTTACTTTCCCCTCCACTTT.

The chain couples TRBV28 to TRBJ1-1; D possibly corresponds to TRBD1 (6 bases). CDR3 length: 15 residues. Trimming pared 7 bases from V and 0 bases from J, leaving 15 bases between. CDR1 is MDHEN, CDR2 SYDVKM, per germline. The CDR3 DNA sequence: TGTGCCAGCACCCGGGGCAGGGGTATGAACACTGAAGCTTTCTTT. Translation: CASTRGRGMNTEAFF.

This rearrangement joins TRBV19 to TRBJ1-2; no clear D. This CDR3 contains 11 residues. CDR1 and CDR2 from the germline V gene are LNHDA and SQIVND (reference sequence). The CDR3 nucleotides are TGTGCGCCCGGGAGAGTTTATGGCTACACCTTC. As protein: CAPGRVYGYTF.

J is TRBJ1-2 and V is TRBV28; no definite D call. V dropped 7 bases and J dropped 2 bases, with 8 bases sitting between them. Germline V gene lookup returns CDR1 MDHEN and CDR2 SYDVKM. This CDR3 spans 12 amino acids. CDR3 nucleotides: TGTGCCAGCATGGGCTTAAACTATGGCTACACCTTC. As protein: CASMGLNYGYTF.

This clone appeared once. The chain carries TRBV6-5 and TRBJ1-2, with D possibly TRBD1 on 6 matching bases. Trimming removed 0 bases from V and 7 bases from J, with 12 bases in between. CDR1 MNHEY and CDR2 SVGAGI come from the germline V gene. CDR3 length equals 14 residues. CDR3 in amino acids: CASSYSAGDAGYTF. In DNA, the CDR3 is TGTGCCAGCAGTTACTCCGCAGGGGATGCTGGCTACACCTTC.

The V and J genes are TRBV2 and TRBJ2-5; 8 nucleotides align to TRBD1. V lost 6 bases, J lost 5 bases, and 2 bases stayed unmatched. Germline CDR1 SNHLY, CDR2 FYNNEI. CDR3 size: 12 residues. The CDR3 nucleotides read TGTGCCAGCAGAACAGGGGGGGAGACCCAGTACTTC. Amino acid sequence: CASRTGGETQYF.

The chain employs TRBV4-1 and TRBJ2-1, with 13 bases fitting TRBD2. The CDR3 runs to 15 residues. Losses at the gene ends were 3 bases for V and 7 bases for J; bases not matched to a gene: 3. Germline values: CDR1 MGHRA, CDR2 YSYEKL. The CDR3 sequence is CASSHGLAGVNEQFF. The CDR3 coding sequence is TGCGCCAGCAGCCACGGACTAGCGGGGGTTAATGAGCAGTTCTTC.

The rearrangement links TRBV6-5 to TRBJ1-5; D call uncertain. The germline V gene has CDR1 MNHEY and CDR2 SVGAGI. CDR3 length equals 15 residues. V lost 6 bases and J 3 bases, leaving 15 bases between the germline ends. The CDR3 region has the DNA TGTGCCAGCAGAAAAACCGCCGGGGACAATCAGCCCCAGCATTTT. It translates to CASRKTAGDNQPQHF.

The rearrangement uses TRBV11-2 and TRBJ2-1; weak D call: TRBD2 (7 bases). Germline V gene sequence: CDR1 SGHAT, CDR2 FQNNGV. With 2 bases removed from V and 5 bases from J, the gap between germline ends came to 13 bases. This CDR3 is built from 15 residues. The CDR3 nucleotides read TGTGCCAGCAGCTTAACTGCGGGGGCCCACAATGAGCAGTTCTTC. As protein: CASSLTAGAHNEQFF.

J is TRBJ2-1 and V is TRBV7-6; 7 nucleotides line up with TRBD1. CDR3 size: 13 residues. Germline V gene sequence: CDR1 SGHVS, CDR2 FNYEAQ. With V trimmed by 4 bases and J by 7 bases, 4 bases remained unmatched. CDR3 in amino acids: CASSSRTGNEQFF. Written as DNA, the CDR3 is TGTGCCAGCAGCTCAAGGACAGGAAATGAGCAGTTCTTC.

This chain joins TRBV7-9 and TRBJ2-1; TRBD1 agrees at 7 bases. The junction had 10 bases not matched to a gene; V was cut back by 7 bases and J by 4 bases. The germline V gene encodes CDR1 SEHNR and CDR2 FQNEAQ (reference sequence). This CDR3 is 15 amino acids long. CDR3 in amino acids: CASTPWGTAYNEQFF. As DNA, the CDR3 is TGTGCCAGCACCCCATGGGGGACAGCTTACAATGAGCAGTTCTTC.